The clone carrying this T cell receptor beta chain was observed many times. The source material, RNA transcripts, was used to amplify TCR beta CDR3 regions. Primed by the HTBI set, a first-round RT-PCR was run on the TCR CDR3. Using its own MiXCR run on the multiplex PCR reads, TCRdb lists one record per CDR3 protein. The table has about 290,000 distinct CDR3 sequences, approximately 19% seen once. This entry is derived from a study of T cells in Graves' hyperthyroidism and ophthalmopathy. At the level of the study: Pretreatment peripheral blood was obtained at initial diagnosis.

The V and J ends lost 5 bases and 5 bases, in that order; junction bases with no gene match: 6. This CDR3 has 14 residues. CDR1 is MNHNS and CDR2 is SASEGT in the germline V gene. The source is a man aged 45-65 years with Graves' ophthalmopathy. V is TRBV6-1 and J is TRBJ2-5; 9 bases agree with TRBD2. Sequenced sample: blood. The chain's CDR3 is CASSRLSGSETQYF. CDR3 sequence (DNA): TGTGCCAGCAGTAGACTTAGCGGGAGTGAGACCCAGTACTTC.